The 32 T cell receptor beta chains listed next were all sequenced from one sample in a study of blood T cells in healthy people across ages. Sample-barcoded 5' priming and a J-beta primer mix drove a second PCR of 7 to 11 cycles. TCRdb fed the 5' RACE reads into MiXCR, producing one record per CDR3 protein. Of approximately 810,000 distinct CDR3 sequences in the sample, 29% are singletons; the top ten hold roughly 17%. The source material was blood. The receptors here all came from a woman of 80 years or more in good health.

The chain carries TRBV12-5 and TRBJ2-2; D not resolved. The CDR3 loop spans 13 amino acids. Trimming removed 7 bases from V and 7 bases from J, with 13 bases in between. Germline V gene data show CDR1 as LGHNT and CDR2 as FRNRAP. This CDR3 reads CASALELGGELFF. CDR3 nucleotides: TGTGCTAGTGCCCTCGAGTTGGGCGGGGAGCTGTTTTTT.

V is TRBV7-2 and J is TRBJ2-2; 7 bases align to TRBD1. With V trimmed by 2 bases and J by 4 bases, 13 bases remained unmatched. The germline V gene encodes CDR1 SGHTA and CDR2 FQGNSA. The CDR3 has 18 amino acids. CDR3 sequence: CASSLTTDRFLFTGELFF. The CDR3 DNA reads TGTGCCAGCAGCTTAACCACGGACAGGTTCCTCTTCACCGGGGAGCTGTTTTTT.

This clonotype was counted ten times or more. The V and J genes are TRBV7-6 and TRBJ2-3; 12 nucleotides match TRBD2. In germline, CDR1 is SGHVS, CDR2 FNYEAQ. This CDR3 contains 16 residues. The V gene end was trimmed by 6 bases and the J gene end by 1 base; junction bases not matched to a gene: 5. DNA for the CDR3: TGTGCCAGCAGTTTTACTAGCGGGGGGCGCACAGATACGCAGTATTTT. Its protein is CASSFTSGGRTDTQYF.

This clonotype appeared a few times. The rearrangement uses TRBV12-3 or TRBV12-4 and TRBJ1-6, with 9 bases that match TRBD1. The V segment lost 5 bases and the J segment 7 bases; nucleotides outside the gene matches: 9. This CDR3 is 16 amino acids long. The CDR3: CASSTRTGVQNSPLHF. The CDR3 region has the DNA TGTGCCAGCAGTACCCGGACAGGGGTGCAAAATTCACCCCTCCACTTT.

In this sample, this clonotype turned up a few times. This rearrangement joins TRBV4-1 to TRBJ1-1, with 7 bases identical to TRBD1. Unmatched junction bases numbered 6, after V lost 3 bases and J lost 2 bases. Germline V gives CDR1 MGHRA, CDR2 YSYEKL. This CDR3 has 15 residues. In DNA form, the CDR3 reads TGCGCCAGCAGCCAGGAGGGACAGATAAACACTGAAGCTTTCTTT. Translated: CASSQEGQINTEAFF.

The rearrangement joins TRBV25-1 to TRBJ2-5; no clear D gene. V gave up 4 bases and J gave up 8 bases, with 11 bases separating them. The germline V gene encodes CDR1 MGHDK and CDR2 SYGVNS. The CDR3 totals 12 residues. The CDR3 DNA reads as TGTGCCAGCAGTGTAGCCTTAGGAACCCAGTACTTC. It is translated as CASSVALGTQYF. The complete variable domain, with remaining parts taken from reference TRBV25-1 and TRBJ2-5, reads EADIYQTPRYLVIGTGKKITLECSQTMGHDKMYWYQQDPGMELHLIHYSYGVNSTEKGDLSSESTVSRIRTEHFPLTLESARPSHTSQYLCASSVALGTQYFGPGTRLLVL.

This clonotype was picked up many times. This chain uses TRBV18 with TRBJ2-3; D remains ambiguous. Germline V gene lookup returns CDR1 KGHSH and CDR2 LQKENI. The V end lost 3 bases, the J end lost 3 bases, and 7 bases lay between the germline ends. This CDR3 has 13 amino acids. CDR3 DNA sequence: TGTGCCAGCTCACCGACTCAAACAGATACGCAGTATTTT. Translated: CASSPTQTDTQYF.

This clonotype has more than one count but fewer than ten. The chain links TRBV28 to TRBJ1-1, with D perhaps matching TRBD1 (5 bases). V lost 6 bases and J lost 12, with 17 bases in between. This CDR3 is built from 12 residues. From germline, CDR1 is MDHEN and CDR2 SYDVKM. The CDR3 coding sequence is TGTGCCAGCAGGACATCCGGGACGGTCTCTTTCTTT. It is translated as CASRTSGTVSFF.

This clonotype appeared a few times. J is TRBJ2-6 and V is TRBV6-6, with D hard to call. Germline values: CDR1 MNHNY, CDR2 SVGAGI (reference sequence). The V end was cut by 2 bases, the J end by 4 bases, with 9 bases between. The CDR3 sequence is 15 residues long. CDR3 residues: CASSYADYGANVLTF. The CDR3 bases are TGTGCCAGCAGTTACGCCGATTACGGGGCCAACGTCCTGACTTTC.

This clonotype was picked up many times. This rearrangement joins TRBV20-1 to TRBJ2-7; D perhaps matches TRBD1 (5 bases). V gave up 3 bases and J gave up 4 bases, with 19 bases separating them. The germline CDR1 and CDR2 sequences are DFQATT and SNEGSKA (reference sequence). The CDR3 has 15 amino acids. CDR3 region: CSASRGTPGLYEQYF. The DNA for the CDR3 is TGCAGTGCTAGCCGAGGAACCCCAGGGCTATACGAGCAGTACTTC.

Comments on this clonotype: This may come from a read error, since a much larger clone is one base off. V is TRBV14 and J is TRBJ2-1; no clear D. The CDR3 has 13 amino acids. Germline lookup yields CDR1 SGHDN and CDR2 FVKESK. The CDR3 bases are TGTGCCAGCAGCCAAATTTTATACAATGGGCAGTTCTTC. Its translation: CASSQILYNGQFF.

Remarks on this clonotype: Its ends do not fully match the called genes, so a read error is possible. V usage is TRBV6-6 and J usage is TRBJ2-3, with TRBD1 identical over 10 bases. Per germline, CDR1 MNHNY and CDR2 SVGAGI (reference sequence). The length of the CDR3 is 16 residues. In nucleotides, the CDR3 is TGTACCAGCAGTCCCGGACAGGGGGGAGTCACAGATACGCAGTATTTT. It specifies CTSSPGQGGVTDTQYF.

The rearrangement uses TRBV5-4 and TRBJ2-1, with D perhaps matching TRBD1 (6 bases). The V end lost 4 bases, the J end lost 11 bases, and 16 bases lay between the germline ends. Germline CDR1 SGHNT, CDR2 YYREEE (reference sequence). This CDR3 contains 13 residues. CDR3 loop: CASSIPTGEQQFF. In DNA form, the CDR3 reads TGTGCCAGCAGCATCCCGACAGGTGAACAGCAGTTCTTC.

There are many counts of this clonotype. The J gene is TRBJ1-2, the V gene TRBV3-1; D remains unclear. This CDR3 has 14 residues. Trimming shortened V by 1 base and J by 8 bases, and 14 bases separated the two germline ends. Germline V gives CDR1 LGHDT, CDR2 YNNKEL (reference sequence). The CDR3 DNA reads TGTGCCAGCAGCCAAGCCCCGCCGTCTGGAGGCTACACCTTC. It specifies CASSQAPPSGGYTF.

As concerns this clonotype: One end of the junction does not line up with germline, which may come from a read error. The V gene is TRBV7-2, the J gene TRBJ1-6; D possibly corresponds to TRBD1 (6 bases). In germline, CDR1 is SGHTA, CDR2 FQGNSA. CDR3 length: 15 residues. CDR3 in DNA: TGTGCCAACAGCTTAGGCAGTAGGGGGGACTCACCCCTCCACTTT. It encodes CANSLGSRGDSPLHF.

This clonotype occurred many times. The J gene is TRBJ1-2, the V gene TRBV27, with D unresolved. This CDR3 has 19 residues. V gave up 3 bases and J gave up 0 bases, with 23 bases separating them. Germline values: CDR1 MNHEY, CDR2 SMNVEV (reference sequence). This chain's CDR3 is CASSLYGPIGRRANYGYTF. CDR3 bases: TGTGCCAGCAGTTTGTATGGTCCGATCGGGCGGAGGGCTAACTATGGCTACACCTTC.

With respect to this clonotype: A read error may be the cause here, since a much bigger clone is one base away. In this CDR3 the conserved last residue, phenylalanine or tryptophan, is missing, so a read error is likely. CDR3 bases: TGCGCCAGCAGCTGGACCACAGGCCCCGGGGCCCAGTACTAC. Its translation is CASSWTTGPGAQYY. The chain combines TRBV5-1 with TRBJ2-5; D is tentatively TRBD1 or TRBD2 (5 bases each). In germline, CDR1 is SGHRS, CDR2 YFSETQ. This CDR3 contains 14 residues. Trimming stripped 3 bases from V and 9 bases from J, with 18 bases between.

Only a few counts were recorded for this clonotype. This rearrangement joins TRBV20-1 to TRBJ2-3; 9 positions agree with TRBD1. The CDR3 is 14 amino acids. Germline V gene data show CDR1 as DFQATT and CDR2 as SNEGSKA (reference sequence). V gave up 3 bases and J gave up 4 bases; unmatched junction bases: 5. The CDR3 here is CSASRDRVPDTQYF. CDR3 DNA sequence: TGCAGTGCTAGTCGGGACAGGGTCCCAGATACGCAGTATTTT.

The table lists this clonotype with many counts. The rearrangement uses TRBV20-1 and TRBJ2-5; 9 positions agree with TRBD2. This CDR3 spans 15 amino acids. Germline-derived CDR1 and CDR2 are DFQATT and SNEGSKA (reference sequence). V lost 3 bases to trimming and J lost 4 bases; unmatched junction nucleotides: 9. In nucleotides, the CDR3 is TGCAGTGCTAGGCCAAGCGGGGGGCCGCGAGAGACCCAGTACTTC. It is translated as CSARPSGGPRETQYF.

This clonotype was counted a single time. The chain employs TRBV7-2 and TRBJ1-1; D unresolved. Trimming took 5 bases from V and 1 from J, leaving 11 bases between them. Germline CDR1 reads SGHTA; CDR2 reads FQGNSA. The CDR3 spans 14 residues. The CDR3 is CASSATIGNTEAFF. In DNA, the CDR3 is TGTGCCAGCAGCGCAACCATAGGGAACACTGAAGCTTTCTTT. The full variable domain, in which reference TRBV7-2 and TRBJ1-1 provide the parts outside the CDR3, is GAGVSQSPSNKVTEKGKDVELRCDPISGHTALYWYRQSLGQGLEFLIYFQGNSAPDKSGLPSDRFSAERTGGSVSTLTIQRTQQEDSAVYLCASSATIGNTEAFFGQGTRLTVV.

In the case of this clonotype: A much larger clonotype is one base distant, so this may be a read error. This chain connects TRBV15 to TRBJ1-4; weak D call: TRBD1 (5 bases). V gave up 1 base and J gave up 7 bases, with 13 bases separating them. Germline lookup yields CDR1 LNHNV and CDR2 YYDKDF (reference sequence). CDR3 length: 15 residues. The CDR3 coding sequence is TGTGCCACCAGCAGAGTGGGCAGGGCCGCTGAAAAACTGTTTTTT. Amino acids: CATSRVGRAAEKLFF.

The J gene is TRBJ2-5, the V gene TRBV6-5; the match to TRBD2 covers 8 bases. The CDR3 has 14 amino acids. Germline V gene lookup returns CDR1 MNHEY and CDR2 SVGAGI. The V segment lost 3 bases and the J segment 5 bases; nucleotides outside the gene matches: 5. This chain's CDR3 is CASSYRGGWETQYF. As DNA, the CDR3 is TGTGCCAGCAGTTATCGGGGGGGCTGGGAGACCCAGTACTTC.

With regard to this clonotype: Since the CDR3 does not end with the conserved phenylalanine or tryptophan, this likely comes from a read error. The DNA is left out, because the CDR3 cannot be placed on it with certainty; the CDR3 is given as TCRdb lists it. The chain carries TRBV6-2 or TRBV6-3 and TRBJ2-5. Germline CDR1 MNHEY, CDR2 SVGEGT. The CDR3 sequence runs 16 residues, both termini included. This chain's CDR3 is CASSYLTGTGGYTFGS.

This clonotype was picked up a small number of times. V gene TRBV6-2 or TRBV6-3 combines with J gene TRBJ1-5, with a weak D call TRBD1 (5 bases). Germline values: CDR1 MNHEY, CDR2 SVGEGT. Trimming stripped 6 bases from V and 0 bases from J, with 12 bases between. The CDR3 contains 15 residues. CDR3 in amino acids: CASRPDTLSNQPQHF. CDR3 coding DNA: TGTGCCAGCAGGCCGGACACACTTAGCAATCAGCCCCAGCATTTT.

This clonotype was detected only a few times. The J gene is TRBJ1-5, the V gene TRBV4-3; 7 bases align to TRBD1. J was trimmed by 3 bases and V by 2 bases; bases with no gene match: 4. The germline V gene has CDR1 LGHNA and CDR2 YSLEER. The CDR3 totals 15 residues. DNA for the CDR3: TGCGCCAGCAGCCAAAGACAGGGATTCAATCAGCCCCAGCATTTT. It yields the protein CASSQRQGFNQPQHF.

The V call is TRBV20-1, the J call TRBJ2-3, with TRBD2 matching 7 bases. The J segment lost 7 bases and the V segment lost 5 bases, leaving 12 bases of the junction unmatched. The CDR3 contains 14 residues. CDR1 and CDR2 (germline): DFQATT, SNEGSKA (reference sequence). CDR3 coding DNA: TGCAGTGCTGGGAGTAGCGGGTATAGATATACGCAGTATTTT. As protein: CSAGSSGYRYTQYF.

This clonotype has a handful of counts. Just one base apart from a much larger clone, this may be a read error. The chain links TRBV5-1 to TRBJ2-5, with 8 bases that match TRBD1. Trimming cost V 7 bases and J 11 bases; bases outside gene matches: 16. Per the germline V gene, CDR1 is SGHRS and CDR2 is YFSETQ. The CDR3 is made up of 14 amino acids. CDR3 nucleotide sequence: TGCGCCAGCCACCCTGATAGACAGGGGTTAGAGCAGTACTTC. It codes for CASHPDRQGLEQYF.

This clonotype was picked up many times. V gene TRBV7-2 combines with J gene TRBJ2-3; unclear D gene. CDR3 size: 16 residues. The V end was cut by 5 bases, the J end by 0 bases, with 15 bases between. The germline CDR1 and CDR2 sequences are SGHTA and FQGNSA. The CDR3 here is CASSPWIRASTDTQYF. CDR3 DNA: TGTGCCAGCAGCCCGTGGATTAGGGCTAGCACAGATACGCAGTATTTT.

To note about this clonotype: Since a much larger clone is just one base distant, this may be a read error. J is TRBJ2-3 and V is TRBV7-2; 8 bases line up with TRBD2. There are 17 residues in the CDR3. In germline, CDR1 is SGHTA, CDR2 FQGNSA. The CDR3, as DNA: TGTGCCGGCAGCTTAGGCGCGGGGGGATACGGGCCAGATACGCAGTATTTT. Its protein is CAGSLGAGGYGPDTQYF.

This clonotype was seen repeatedly, ten times or more. This rearrangement joins TRBV7-9 to TRBJ2-1; tentatively, D is TRBD1 (5 bases). The V end lost 6 bases, the J end lost 0 bases, and 15 bases lay between the germline ends. CDR1 is SEHNR, CDR2 FQNEAQ, per germline (reference sequence). The CDR3 has 16 residues. DNA for the CDR3: TGTGCCAGCAGGCCAGGGATTTGGAGCTCCTACAATGAGCAGTTCTTC. Translation: CASRPGIWSSYNEQFF.

V gene TRBV14 combines with J gene TRBJ1-1, with 11 bases lining up with TRBD1. The CDR3 is made up of 14 amino acids. Germline V gives CDR1 SGHDN, CDR2 FVKESK. V lost 6 bases and J lost 5; bases outside the gene matches: 5. The CDR3 reads CASRRTGGVTEAFF. CDR3 in DNA: TGTGCCAGCAGACGGACAGGGGGCGTGACTGAAGCTTTCTTT. The full variable domain, rest sourced from reference TRBV14 and TRBJ1-1, is EAGVTQFPSHSVIEKGQTVTLRCDPISGHDNLYWYRRVMGKEIKFLLHFVKESKQDESGMPNNRFLAERTGGTYSTLKVQPAELEDSGVYFCASRRTGGVTEAFFGQGTRLTVV.

As for this clonotype: A single base separates this from a much larger clone, so it may be a read error. The CDR3 region is CASSSRGGGAPKTQYF. The CDR3 nucleotides read TGTGCCAGCAGCAGTCGAGGCGGGGGGGCCCCGAAGACCCAGTACTTC. The gene calls are TRBV21-1 and TRBJ2-5; no check of the table's D call, TRBD2, against the DNA was made. TRBV21-1 is given as a pseudogene. The CDR3 contains 16 residues.